The source of this T cell receptor (beta chain) is a study of CD8+ T cells in alopecia areata. Study-level information: Treated patients swallowed 5 to 10 mg of oral tofacitinib twice daily. The study, taken as a whole, reports: Greater clonality was observed in lesional scalp samples, especially alopecia totalis/universalis, versus normal scalp. TCR sharing was clearer in mice than between patients, perhaps partly owing to patient HLA diversity. Scalp data also include sequences from resident alphabeta T cells of normal skin.

RNA was extracted and reverse transcribed into cDNA as the sequencing template. This table comes from immunoSEQ multiplex PCR, and its TCRdb copy is limited to in-frame clones, with some not included. The sample consists of about 98,000 clones, around two fifths of them appearing once. CDR3 length: 14 amino acids. The V gene lost 1 base and the J gene lost 8 bases, with 11 bases spanning the gap. Germline V lookup: CDR1 LNHNV, CDR2 YYDKDF (reference sequence). In its sample, this clone is medium-sized. Its specificity is unknown. The source material was CD4+ T cells sorted from blood. The TCR originated in a human donor with alopecia areata. The chain is built from TRBV15 and TRBJ1-4; unclear D gene. The CDR3 reads CATSRAGSGEKLFF. The DNA of the CDR3 is TGTGCCACCAGCAGAGCCGGCAGCGGGGAAAAACTGTTTTTT.